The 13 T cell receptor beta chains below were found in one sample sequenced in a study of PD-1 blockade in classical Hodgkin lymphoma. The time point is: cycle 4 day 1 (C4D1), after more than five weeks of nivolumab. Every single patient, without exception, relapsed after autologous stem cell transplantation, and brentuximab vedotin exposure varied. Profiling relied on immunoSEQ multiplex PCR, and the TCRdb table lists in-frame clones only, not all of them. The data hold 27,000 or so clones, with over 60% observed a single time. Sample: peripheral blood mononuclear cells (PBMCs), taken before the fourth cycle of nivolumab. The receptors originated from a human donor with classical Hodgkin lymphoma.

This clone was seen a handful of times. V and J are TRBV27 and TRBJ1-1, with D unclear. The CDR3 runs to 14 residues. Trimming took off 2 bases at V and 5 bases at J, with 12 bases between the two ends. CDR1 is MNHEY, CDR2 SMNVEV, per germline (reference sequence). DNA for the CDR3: TGTGCCAGCAGTTTACTAGGACGGCCTACTGAAGCTTTCTTT. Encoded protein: CASSLLGRPTEAFF.

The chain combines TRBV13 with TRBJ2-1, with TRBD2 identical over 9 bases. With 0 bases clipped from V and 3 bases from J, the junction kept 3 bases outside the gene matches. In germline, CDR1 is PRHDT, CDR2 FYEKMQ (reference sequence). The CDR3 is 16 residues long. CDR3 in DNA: TGTGCCAGCAGCTTAGGAGCGGGAGGAGGCTACAATGAGCAGTTCTTC. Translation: CASSLGAGGGYNEQFF. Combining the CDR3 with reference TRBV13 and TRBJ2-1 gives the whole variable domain AAGVIQSPRHLIKEKRETATLKCYPIPRHDTVYWYQQGPGQDPQFLISFYEKMQSDKGSIPDRFSAQQFSDYHSELNMSSLELGDSALYFCASSLGAGGGYNEQFFGPGTRLTVL.

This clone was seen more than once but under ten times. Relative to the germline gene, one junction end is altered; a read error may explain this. The CDR3 loop is CASRLGMGTGNYEQYF. The CDR3 DNA reads as TGTGCCAGCAGGTTGGGGATGGGGACAGGGAATTACGAGCAGTACTTC. The chain employs TRBV5-5 and TRBJ2-7; 9 bases agree with TRBD1. The CDR3 sequence is 16 residues long. Per the germline V gene, CDR1 is SGHKS and CDR2 is YYEKEE (reference sequence).

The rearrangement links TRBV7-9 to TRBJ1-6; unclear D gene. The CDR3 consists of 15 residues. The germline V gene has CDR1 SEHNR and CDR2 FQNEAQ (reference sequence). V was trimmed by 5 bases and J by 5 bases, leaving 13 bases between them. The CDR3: CASSPLDKNNSPLHF. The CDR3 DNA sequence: TGTGCCAGCAGCCCCCTGGATAAAAATAATTCACCCCTCCACTTT.

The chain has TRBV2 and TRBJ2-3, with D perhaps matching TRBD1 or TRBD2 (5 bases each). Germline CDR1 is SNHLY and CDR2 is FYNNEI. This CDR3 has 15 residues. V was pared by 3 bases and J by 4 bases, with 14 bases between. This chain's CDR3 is CASSDQRGAADTQYF. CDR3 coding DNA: TGTGCCAGCAGTGATCAGCGAGGGGCGGCAGATACGCAGTATTTT. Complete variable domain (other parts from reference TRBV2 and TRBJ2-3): EPEVTQTPSHQVTQMGQEVILRCVPISNHLYFYWYRQILGQKVEFLVSFYNNEISEKSEIFDDQFSVERPDGSNFTLKIRSTKLEDSAMYFCASSDQRGAADTQYFGPGTRLTVL.

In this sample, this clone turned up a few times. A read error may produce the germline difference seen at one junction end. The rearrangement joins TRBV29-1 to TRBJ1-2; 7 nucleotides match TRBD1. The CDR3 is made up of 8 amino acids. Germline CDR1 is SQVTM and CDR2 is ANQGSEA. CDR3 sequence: CSVERGQF. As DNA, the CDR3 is TGCAGCGTTGAGAGGGGACAGTTC.

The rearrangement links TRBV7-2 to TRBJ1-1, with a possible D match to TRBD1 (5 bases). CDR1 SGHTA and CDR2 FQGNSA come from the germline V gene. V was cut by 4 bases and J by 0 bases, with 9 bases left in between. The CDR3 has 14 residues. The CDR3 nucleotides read TGTGCCAGCAGCTCCCAGGGTTTGAACACTGAAGCTTTCTTT. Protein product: CASSSQGLNTEAFF.

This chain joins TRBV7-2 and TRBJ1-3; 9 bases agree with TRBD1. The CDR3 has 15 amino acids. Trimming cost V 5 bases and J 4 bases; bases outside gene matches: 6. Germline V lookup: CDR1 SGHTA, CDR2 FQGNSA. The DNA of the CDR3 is TGTGCCAGCAGCGTACAGGGGGCGACAGGAAACACCATATATTTT. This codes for CASSVQGATGNTIYF. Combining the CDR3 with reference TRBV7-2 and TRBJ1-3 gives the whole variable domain GAGVSQSPSNKVTEKGKDVELRCDPISGHTALYWYRQSLGQGLEFLIYFQGNSAPDKSGLPSDRFSAERTGGSVSTLTIQRTQQEDSAVYLCASSVQGATGNTIYFGEGSWLTVV.

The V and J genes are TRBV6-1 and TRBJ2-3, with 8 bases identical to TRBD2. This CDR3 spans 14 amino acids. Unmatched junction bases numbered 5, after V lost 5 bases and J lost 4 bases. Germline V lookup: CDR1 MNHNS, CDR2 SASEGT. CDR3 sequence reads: CASSSGGHPDTQYF. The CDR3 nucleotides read TGTGCCAGCAGTAGCGGGGGACACCCAGATACGCAGTATTTT.

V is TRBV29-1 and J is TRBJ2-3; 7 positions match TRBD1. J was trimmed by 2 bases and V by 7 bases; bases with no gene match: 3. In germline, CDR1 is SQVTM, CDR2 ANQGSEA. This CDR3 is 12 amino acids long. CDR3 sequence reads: CSDTGATDTQYF. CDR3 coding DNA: TGCAGCGACACAGGGGCCACAGATACGCAGTATTTT.

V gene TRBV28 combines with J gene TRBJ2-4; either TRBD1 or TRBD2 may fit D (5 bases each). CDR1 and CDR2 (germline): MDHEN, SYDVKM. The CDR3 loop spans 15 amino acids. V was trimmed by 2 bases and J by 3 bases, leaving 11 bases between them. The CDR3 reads CASSLEGKGKNIQYF. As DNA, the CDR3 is TGTGCCAGCAGTTTAGAGGGGAAGGGCAAAAACATTCAGTACTTC.

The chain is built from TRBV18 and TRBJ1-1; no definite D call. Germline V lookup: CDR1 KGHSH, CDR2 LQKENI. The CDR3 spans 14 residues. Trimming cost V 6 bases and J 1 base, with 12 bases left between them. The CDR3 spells CASSPGVQNTEAFF. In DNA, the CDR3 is TGTGCCAGCTCCCCCGGGGTGCAGAACACTGAAGCTTTCTTT.

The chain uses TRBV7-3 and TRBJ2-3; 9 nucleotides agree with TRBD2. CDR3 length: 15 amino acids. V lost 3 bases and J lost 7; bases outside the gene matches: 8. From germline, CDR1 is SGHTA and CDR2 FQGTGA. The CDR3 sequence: CASSLSSGSGNTQYF. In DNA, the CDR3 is TGTGCCAGCAGCTTGAGTAGCGGGAGCGGGAATACGCAGTATTTT.